The 9 T cell receptor beta chains below all came from one sample that was sequenced in a study of T cell responses to AZD1222 COVID-19 vaccine. Here immunoSEQ multiplex PCR was the method, and the copy in TCRdb shows in-frame clones only, minus some. The table lists over 110,000 clones, roughly 92% of them singletons. The specimen was peripheral blood, collected on day 0 of AZD1222 vaccination. These receptors were collected from an adult in good health.

This clone was seen just once. The genes are TRBV6-6 and TRBJ1-1; D is undetermined. CDR1 and CDR2 (germline): MNHNY, SVGAGI (reference sequence). CDR3 length equals 15 residues. The V end was cut by 6 bases, the J end by 4 bases, with 18 bases between. CDR3 in DNA: TGTGCCAGCAGCTCTCGGGCCAAGCGGGGCACTGAAGCTTTCTTT. Translated, it gives CASSSRAKRGTEAFF.

This sequence joins TRBV2 and TRBJ1-4; TRBD1 is a possible D gene (5 bases). V lost 4 bases and J lost 12, with 18 bases in between. The germline gives CDR1 SNHLY, CDR2 FYNNEI. The CDR3 sequence is 14 residues long. The CDR3 DNA is TGTGCCAGCAGTGTGGGACGTAGTCGGTTGGAACTGTTTTTT. Translating it yields CASSVGRSRLELFF.

The V and J genes are TRBV18 and TRBJ1-1; no clear D. The V gene's germline CDR1 is KGHSH and CDR2 LQKENI. V lost 3 bases and J 5 bases, leaving 10 bases between the germline ends. The CDR3 extends over 13 amino acids. The CDR3 DNA sequence: TGTGCCAGCTCACCTATGGGGAGGACTGAAGCTTTCTTT. Translation: CASSPMGRTEAFF.

The rearrangement joins TRBV27 to TRBJ2-3, with 14 bases lining up with TRBD2. V was clipped by 6 bases and J by 5 bases; unmatched bases: 4. There are 15 residues in the CDR3. Germline V gene lookup returns CDR1 MNHEY and CDR2 SMNVEV (reference sequence). CDR3 sequence (DNA): TGTGCCAGCAGGACTAGCGGGAGGGGGGGAGATACGCAGTATTTT. As protein: CASRTSGRGGDTQYF.

This clone was counted a few times. The chain is built from TRBV3-1 (or the pseudogene TRBV3-2) and TRBJ1-6; D is possibly TRBD1 (5 bases). V lost 2 bases, J lost 0 bases, and 11 bases lay in between. The CDR3 is made up of 17 amino acids. Germline-derived CDR1 and CDR2 are LGHDT and YNNKEL (reference sequence). This CDR3 reads CASSQRAGGSYNSPLHF. CDR3 in DNA: TGTGCCAGCAGCCAACGAGCGGGGGGCTCCTATAATTCACCCCTCCACTTT.

On this clone: Other DNA variants within this sample encode the same CDR3. The V and J genes are TRBV5-6 and TRBJ2-3; tentative D call: TRBD1 (6 bases). V shed 2 bases and J shed 4 bases, with 8 bases lying between them. CDR3 length: 13 residues. Germline V gene lookup returns CDR1 SGHDT and CDR2 YYEEEE. This CDR3 is CASSLQGADTQYF. CDR3 DNA: TGTGCCAGCAGCTTACAGGGTGCAGATACGCAGTATTTT.

The chain is built from TRBV6-1 and TRBJ1-2; D unclear. The length of the CDR3 is 12 residues. Germline-derived CDR1 and CDR2 are MNHNS and SASEGT. Trimming cost V 3 bases and J 11 bases, with 13 bases left between them. The DNA for the CDR3 is TGTGCCAGCAGTGAGATTCTAGTTGGGTACACCTTC. Amino acids: CASSEILVGYTF.

The rearrangement links TRBV5-1 to TRBJ2-5; D unresolved. V gave up 1 base and J gave up 5 bases, with 21 bases separating them. Germline loops: CDR1 SGHRS, CDR2 YFSETQ. This CDR3 contains 17 residues. CDR3 loop: CASSLTIANPAAETQYF. DNA for the CDR3: TGCGCCAGCAGCTTGACAATTGCCAACCCAGCCGCGGAGACCCAGTACTTC.

The rearrangement joins TRBV9 to TRBJ1-2; 7 positions agree with TRBD1. V lost 3 bases to trimming and J lost 5 bases; unmatched junction nucleotides: 13. CDR1 and CDR2 from the germline V gene are SGDLS and YYNGEE. This CDR3 comprises 16 residues. The CDR3 spells CASSAVDRDPPYGYTF. Written as DNA, the CDR3 is TGTGCCAGCAGCGCGGTTGACAGGGACCCCCCATATGGCTACACCTTC.